This T cell receptor beta chain appears in the sequencing data of a study of CD4 and CD8 cells across lung adenocarcinoma regions. TCRdb redid the calling of the PCR reads with MiXCR, one entry per CDR3 protein. This sample has fewer than 5,000 distinct CDR3 sequences, with roughly 51% found just once. This clonotype was counted only a few times. Donors had localized lung adenocarcinoma, a non-small cell lung cancer. CDR3 length: 13 residues. Looked up from germline, CDR1 is LGHNA and CDR2 is YSLEER. Deletions cut 0 bases from V and 14 bases from J, with 15 bases between. The TCR comes from a female donor with lung adenocarcinoma. The CD4 and CD8 labels of this study may be unreliable. Material for sequencing was CD4+ T cells from the margin of a lung tumor. The chain recombines TRBV4-3 with TRBJ2-3; D may be TRBD2 (5 bases). CDR3 residues: CASSQDRDANRYF. The DNA for the CDR3 is TGCGCCAGCAGCCAAGATCGGGATGCTAATCGGTATTTT.